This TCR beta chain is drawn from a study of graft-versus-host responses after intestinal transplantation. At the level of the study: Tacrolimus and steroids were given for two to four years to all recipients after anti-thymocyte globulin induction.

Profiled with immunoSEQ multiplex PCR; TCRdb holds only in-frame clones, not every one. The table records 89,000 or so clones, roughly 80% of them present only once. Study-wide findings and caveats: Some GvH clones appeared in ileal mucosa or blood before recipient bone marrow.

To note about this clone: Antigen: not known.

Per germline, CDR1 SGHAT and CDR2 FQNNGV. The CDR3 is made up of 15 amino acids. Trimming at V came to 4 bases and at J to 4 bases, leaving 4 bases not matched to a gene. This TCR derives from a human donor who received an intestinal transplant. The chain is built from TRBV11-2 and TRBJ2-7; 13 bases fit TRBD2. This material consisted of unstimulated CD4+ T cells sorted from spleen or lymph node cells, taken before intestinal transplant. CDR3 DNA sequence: TGTGCCAGCAGCTCGACTAGCGGGAGGTCGTACGAGCAGTACTTC. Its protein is CASSSTSGRSYEQYF.